These 27 T cell receptor beta chains originate from one sample sequenced in a study of cytomegalovirus exposure and HLA in healthy donors. PCR used 60 Vbeta primers and 13 Jbeta primers. Sequenced by immunoSEQ multiplex PCR; TCRdb stores in-frame clones only, minus some. The sample yields roughly 180,000 clones, over 80% seen once. Input material: PBMCs. Receptors were obtained from a man aged 35-49 years in good health and CMV-seronegative.

J is TRBJ2-7 and V is TRBV11-3; D gene unclear. CDR1 and CDR2 from the germline V gene are SGHNT and YENEEA. The CDR3 runs to 13 residues. Trimming removed 5 bases from V and 0 bases from J, with 8 bases in between. The CDR3: CASSPRGSYEQYF. The CDR3 nucleotides are TGTGCCAGCAGCCCTCGAGGCTCCTACGAGCAGTACTTC.

The rearrangement links TRBV27 to TRBJ1-2, with TRBD1 identical over 7 bases. Germline V gene data show CDR1 as MNHEY and CDR2 as SMNVEV (reference sequence). V was clipped by 2 bases and J by 4 bases; unmatched bases: 4. The CDR3 sequence is 14 residues long. The CDR3 reads CASSLGTAPYGYTF. CDR3 bases: TGTGCCAGCAGTTTAGGGACAGCCCCCTATGGCTACACCTTC.

The chain recombines TRBV27 with TRBJ2-3; no firm D call. CDR3 size: 14 residues. Germline V gene data show CDR1 as MNHEY and CDR2 as SMNVEV (reference sequence). V lost 5 bases to trimming and J lost 4 bases, with 13 bases between them. Here the CDR3 reads CASSLSRGPDTQYF. Here the CDR3 DNA reads TGTGCCAGCAGTCTTAGTCGAGGTCCAGATACGCAGTATTTT.

This clone has a single count. CDR3 DNA: TGTGCCAGCAGTCTACAGGGGAGCGAGCAGTACTTC. This translates into CASSLQGSEQYF. V is TRBV28 and J is TRBJ2-7; 7 nucleotides agree with TRBD1. The germline CDR1 and CDR2 sequences are MDHEN and SYDVKM. Trimming at V came to 5 bases and at J to 6 bases, leaving 4 bases not matched to a gene. This CDR3 has 12 amino acids.

The chain combines TRBV2 with TRBJ2-3, with 7 bases matching TRBD2. Trimming removed 1 base from V and 6 bases from J; junction bases left unmatched: 7. CDR3 size: 15 residues. Germline V gene lookup returns CDR1 SNHLY and CDR2 FYNNEI. The CDR3 bases are TGTGCCAGCAGTGAAGTAGCGGGCCTCAGGGATACGCAGTATTTT. It specifies CASSEVAGLRDTQYF.

The chain employs TRBV5-1 and TRBJ1-5; maybe TRBD1 (5 bases). The germline V gene has CDR1 SGHRS and CDR2 YFSETQ. The CDR3 consists of 14 residues. V lost 0 bases and J 2 bases, leaving 6 bases between the germline ends. The CDR3 DNA sequence: TGCGCCAGCAGCTTGGCGGGGGGCAATCAGCCCCAGCATTTT. Its translation is CASSLAGGNQPQHF.

V is TRBV11-2 and J is TRBJ1-5; D remains ambiguous. V gave up 5 bases and J gave up 11 bases, with 16 bases separating them. The germline V gene has CDR1 SGHAT and CDR2 FQNNGV. The CDR3 sequence is 13 residues long. Here the CDR3 reads CASSQGGVGAQHF. In nucleotides, the CDR3 is TGTGCCAGCAGCCAAGGCGGGGTTGGAGCCCAGCATTTT.

The chain's CDR3 is CASSFGPGAYEQYF. The CDR3 DNA sequence: TGTGCCAGCAGCTTTGGCCCGGGAGCGTACGAGCAGTACTTC. The gene calls are TRBV7-9 and TRBJ2-7, with D tentatively TRBD2 (6 bases). The CDR3 extends over 14 amino acids. V was cut by 3 bases and J by 4 bases, with 13 bases left in between. Germline V gives CDR1 SEHNR, CDR2 FQNEAQ (reference sequence).

The rearrangement uses TRBV9 and TRBJ2-1; 12 bases agree with TRBD2. The CDR3 is 16 residues long. CDR1 and CDR2 (germline): SGDLS, YYNGEE. The V and J ends lost 0 bases and 2 bases, in that order; junction bases with no gene match: 0. CDR3 bases: TGTGCCAGCAGCGTAGGACTAGCGGGGGCCTACAATGAGCAGTTCTTC. As protein: CASSVGLAGAYNEQFF.

This chain connects TRBV5-4 to TRBJ1-5; D gene ambiguous. Per the germline V gene, CDR1 is SGHNT and CDR2 is YYREEE (reference sequence). Trimming took 4 bases from V and 4 from J, leaving 9 bases between them. This CDR3 is built from 13 residues. CDR3: CASSLNLNQPQHF. The DNA for the CDR3 is TGTGCCAGCAGCCTAAACCTAAATCAGCCCCAGCATTTT.

This chain connects TRBV28 to TRBJ1-5; D uncertain. V lost 3 bases and J 0 bases, leaving 15 bases between the germline ends. The germline gives CDR1 MDHEN, CDR2 SYDVKM. The CDR3 loop spans 17 amino acids. CDR3 protein: CASSFFQAPYSNQPQHF. The CDR3 nucleotides read TGTGCCAGCAGTTTCTTCCAGGCCCCGTATAGCAATCAGCCCCAGCATTTT.

This chain connects TRBV28 to TRBJ1-4, with D unclear. The germline V gene has CDR1 MDHEN and CDR2 SYDVKM. The germline V and J ends were trimmed by 5 bases and 8 bases, with 15 bases remaining between them. CDR3 length equals 14 residues. CDR3 coding DNA: TGTGCCAGCAGTCCCTTCTTGGGCATCGAAAAACTGTTTTTT. Translation gives CASSPFLGIEKLFF.

CDR3 sequence: CASSPNLDSTEAFF. CDR3 DNA sequence: TGTGCCAGCTCACCAAATCTTGATAGCACTGAAGCTTTCTTT. V and J are TRBV18 and TRBJ1-1; D gene unclear. This CDR3 is 14 amino acids long. From germline, CDR1 is KGHSH and CDR2 LQKENI. Between the trimmed V and J ends, which lost 2 bases and 4 bases, there was a span of 11 bases.

The chain carries TRBV9 and TRBJ2-5, with 9 positions matching TRBD1. With V trimmed by 3 bases and J by 3 bases, 12 bases remained unmatched. The CDR3 totals 17 residues. Germline CDR1 is SGDLS and CDR2 is YYNGEE. CDR3 coding DNA: TGTGCCAGCAGCGCAGATACAGGGGGCGCTTTTAAAGAGACCCAGTACTTC. Translated: CASSADTGGAFKETQYF.

This chain links TRBV7-2 with TRBJ2-5; D possibly corresponds to TRBD1 (5 bases). The germline V gene encodes CDR1 SGHTA and CDR2 FQGNSA. This CDR3 has 14 amino acids. The ends were cut back, 6 bases at V and 11 bases at J, with 22 bases in the middle. For the CDR3, the DNA is TGTGCCAGCAGTCCCGGCTCCCAGGGAAGAGAGCAGTACTTC. It translates to CASSPGSQGREQYF.

The chain recombines TRBV18 with TRBJ1-2, with 8 positions matching TRBD1. V shed 0 bases, J shed 5 bases, and the junction held 2 bases outside the gene matches. Germline CDR1 reads KGHSH; CDR2 reads LQKENI. The CDR3 is 14 residues long. DNA for the CDR3: TGTGCCAGCTCACCACCGGACAGGGATTATGGCTACACCTTC. Translation gives CASSPPDRDYGYTF.

This chain links TRBV5-4 with TRBJ1-2; D might be TRBD1 (6 bases). Per germline, CDR1 SGHNT and CDR2 YYREEE (reference sequence). CDR3 size: 13 residues. V gave up 3 bases and J gave up 6 bases, with 12 bases separating them. The CDR3 loop reads CASSSQGTHGYTF. The DNA of the CDR3 is TGTGCCAGCAGCTCACAGGGAACCCATGGCTACACCTTC.

The chain combines TRBV30 with TRBJ2-3; the match to TRBD1 covers 7 bases. The CDR3 has 15 amino acids. The J segment lost 0 bases and the V segment lost 5 bases, leaving 8 bases of the junction unmatched. Germline assignment: CDR1 GTSNPN and CDR2 SVGIG (reference sequence). The CDR3 loop is CAWQKDRASTDTQYF. DNA of the CDR3: TGTGCCTGGCAAAAAGACAGGGCAAGCACAGATACGCAGTATTTT. The whole variable domain, remainder taken from reference TRBV30 and TRBJ2-3, is SQTIHQWPATLVQPVGSPLSLECTVEGTSNPNLYWYRQAAGRGLQLLFYSVGIGQISSEVPQNLSASRPQDRQFILSSKKLLLSDSGFYLCAWQKDRASTDTQYFGPGTRLTVL.

J is TRBJ2-2 and V is TRBV7-3; TRBD2 might be the D (5 bases). The V end lost 6 bases, the J end lost 4 bases, and 15 bases lay between the germline ends. The CDR3 consists of 15 residues. Germline CDR1 reads SGHTA; CDR2 reads FQGTGA. CDR3 sequence: CASRPHGGGTGELFF. The CDR3 DNA is TGTGCCAGCAGGCCCCACGGAGGTGGCACCGGGGAGCTGTTTTTT.

This chain uses TRBV27 with TRBJ1-2; perhaps TRBD1 as D (6 bases). The germline V gene encodes CDR1 MNHEY and CDR2 SMNVEV (reference sequence). CDR3 length: 13 amino acids. The V end lost 6 bases, the J end lost 7 bases, and 15 bases lay between the germline ends. As DNA, the CDR3 is TGTGCCAGCAGACCACAGGGTACGTCTGGCTACACCTTC. Protein: CASRPQGTSGYTF.

The chain uses TRBV19 and TRBJ2-2, with TRBD2 matching over 12 bases. The V gene's germline CDR1 is LNHDA and CDR2 SQIVND (reference sequence). J was trimmed by 2 bases and V by 10 bases; bases with no gene match: 8. There are 16 residues in the CDR3. CDR3 region: CATTTSGGLNTGELFF. The CDR3 region has the DNA TGTGCCACGACGACTAGCGGGGGCCTAAACACCGGGGAGCTGTTTTTT.

The chain couples TRBV7-3 to TRBJ2-2, with TRBD2 as a possible D gene (5 bases). The CDR3 covers 16 residues. The germline gives CDR1 SGHTA, CDR2 FQGTGA. V was clipped by 4 bases and J by 4 bases, with 16 bases between them. The CDR3 protein is CASSSHPGFSTGELFF. In nucleotides, the CDR3 is TGTGCCAGCAGCTCTCATCCGGGATTCAGCACCGGGGAGCTGTTTTTT.

This clone came up once. The V and J genes are TRBV11-1 and TRBJ2-7, with D perhaps matching TRBD2 (5 bases). The CDR3 contains 12 residues. Germline CDR1 and CDR2: SGHAT and FQDESV (reference sequence). V gave up 5 bases and J gave up 6 bases, with 11 bases separating them. The DNA of the CDR3 is TGTGCCAGCAGCCCGGTGGCGGGCGAGCAGTACTTC. Its translation is CASSPVAGEQYF.

The V call is TRBV6-5, the J call TRBJ2-1; 7 nucleotides agree with TRBD1. CDR3 length: 13 amino acids. Germline CDR1 is MNHEY and CDR2 is SVGAGI. V lost 9 bases and J lost 6; bases outside the gene matches: 8. CDR3 nucleotides: TGTGCCAGTCAGACAGGGCAGGGCAATGAGCAGTTCTTC. It codes for CASQTGQGNEQFF.

The rearrangement joins TRBV6-1 to TRBJ1-1; no reliable D call. CDR3 length equals 13 residues. V was pared by 2 bases and J by 3 bases, with 7 bases between. Germline assignment: CDR1 MNHNS and CDR2 SASEGT. The CDR3 sequence: CASSETGYTEAFF. CDR3 DNA: TGTGCCAGCAGTGAAACCGGGTACACTGAAGCTTTCTTT.

V and J are TRBV7-9 and TRBJ2-3; 7 bases are shared with TRBD2. Unmatched junction bases numbered 3, after V lost 0 bases and J lost 0 bases. Germline lookup yields CDR1 SEHNR and CDR2 FQNEAQ (reference sequence). The CDR3 has 16 amino acids. The CDR3 loop reads CASSLAWGLSTDTQYF. The CDR3, as DNA: TGTGCCAGCAGCTTAGCTTGGGGACTAAGCACAGATACGCAGTATTTT.

CDR3 nucleotide sequence: TGTGCCAGCAGTGAATTCAGGGGAGGGGATGAAAAACTGTTTTTT. It is translated as CASSEFRGGDEKLFF. V and J are TRBV6-1 and TRBJ1-4; a weak D match, TRBD1 (6 bases). Trimming left V 2 bases short and J 6 bases short, with 13 bases between. CDR1 MNHNS and CDR2 SASEGT come from the germline V gene. The CDR3 is 15 residues long.